What follows are 7 T cell receptor beta chains derived from one specimen sequenced in a study of cytomegalovirus exposure and HLA in healthy donors. Primers for the PCR totalled 60 Vbeta and 13 Jbeta. Only in-frame clones appear in the TCRdb table, and some are missing; sequencing was by immunoSEQ multiplex PCR. Of roughly 67,000 clones in the sample, 78% were seen once. The sample taken for sequencing was PBMCs. These receptors all stem from a man aged 40-50 years in good health and CMV-seronegative.

CDR3 nucleotides: TGTGCCTGTTTGGACACCATCAAAAACATTCAGTACTTC. Translation: CACLDTIKNIQYF. J is TRBJ2-4 and V is TRBV27; tentatively, D is TRBD1 (5 bases). The CDR3 runs to 13 residues. Trimming shortened V by 11 bases and J by 3 bases, and 14 bases separated the two germline ends. Germline lookup yields CDR1 MNHEY and CDR2 SMNVEV (reference sequence).

The chain recombines TRBV5-1 with TRBJ2-5; 9 nucleotides match TRBD1. With V trimmed by 4 bases and J by 5 bases, 6 bases remained unmatched. This CDR3 contains 14 residues. Germline assignment: CDR1 SGHRS and CDR2 YFSETQ. The DNA of the CDR3 is TGCGCCAGCAGCGGTTACAGGGGGCAGGAGACCCAGTACTTC. This gives the protein CASSGYRGQETQYF.

The CDR3 loop is CASSTDRGPYGYTF. The CDR3 region has the DNA TGTGCCAGCTCAACTGACAGGGGCCCCTATGGCTACACCTTC. This sequence joins TRBV18 and TRBJ1-2; TRBD1 aligns across 8 bases. CDR1 KGHSH and CDR2 LQKENI come from the germline V gene. The CDR3 spans 14 residues. Trimming took 5 bases from V and 4 from J; bases not matched to a gene: 6.

The chain uses TRBV4-2 and TRBJ2-3; the match to TRBD2 covers 10 bases. The CDR3 extends over 14 amino acids. Trimming removed 11 bases from V and 5 bases from J; junction bases left unmatched: 10. Germline CDR1 LGHNA, CDR2 YNFKEQ. The CDR3 nucleotides read TGTGCCTTTTCTAAAGCGGGGGGGCGAGATACGCAGTATTTT. Translating it yields CAFSKAGGRDTQYF.

The rearrangement joins TRBV6-5 to TRBJ2-3, with 15 bases that match TRBD2. Trimming cost V 8 bases and J 10 bases; bases outside gene matches: 10. The germline V gene has CDR1 MNHEY and CDR2 SVGAGI. CDR3 size: 15 residues. In nucleotides, the CDR3 is TGTGCCAGCGCTAGGACTAGCGGGGGGGCCGGGGCGCAGTATTTT. As protein: CASARTSGGAGAQYF.

This clone came up a few times. V gene TRBV5-6 combines with J gene TRBJ1-1; a weak D match, TRBD1 (5 bases). The CDR3 sequence is 15 residues long. The germline V gene has CDR1 SGHDT and CDR2 YYEEEE. V was shortened by 0 bases and J by 3 bases, with 12 bases between the two germline ends. The CDR3 region has the DNA TGTGCCAGCAGCTTGGTAGGCAGGGCGGACACTGAAGCTTTCTTT. Encoded protein: CASSLVGRADTEAFF. Full variable domain (remainder filled in from reference TRBV5-6 and TRBJ1-1): DAGVTQSPTHLIKTRGQQVTLRCSPKSGHDTVSWYQQALGQGPQFIFQYYEEEERQRGNFPDRFSGHQFPNYSSELNVNALLLGDSALYLCASSLVGRADTEAFFGQGTRLTVV.

This chain links TRBV25-1 with TRBJ1-4; 8 nucleotides match TRBD1. The CDR3 covers 15 residues. V dropped 2 bases and J dropped 10; count of bases not matched to a gene: 9. Germline V gene sequence: CDR1 MGHDK, CDR2 SYGVNS. In nucleotides, the CDR3 is TGTGCCAGCAGTGAACCTAGAGGACAGGGTGTAAAACTGTTTTTT. Its protein is CASSEPRGQGVKLFF.